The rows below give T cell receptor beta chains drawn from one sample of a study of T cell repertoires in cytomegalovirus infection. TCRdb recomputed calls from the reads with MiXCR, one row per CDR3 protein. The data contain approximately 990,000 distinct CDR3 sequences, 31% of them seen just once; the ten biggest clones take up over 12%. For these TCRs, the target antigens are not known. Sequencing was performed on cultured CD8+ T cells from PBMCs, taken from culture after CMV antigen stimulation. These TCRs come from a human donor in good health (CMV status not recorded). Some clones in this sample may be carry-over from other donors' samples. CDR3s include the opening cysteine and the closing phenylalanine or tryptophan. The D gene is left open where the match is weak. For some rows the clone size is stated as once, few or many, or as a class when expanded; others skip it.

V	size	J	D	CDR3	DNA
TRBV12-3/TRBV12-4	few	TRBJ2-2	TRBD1	CASSFSGQGLTGELFF	TGTGCCAGCAGTTTCTCCGGACAGGGACTCACCGGGGAGCTGTTTTTT
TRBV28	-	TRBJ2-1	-	CASIRPGGRNEQFF	TGTGCCAGCATCAGACCCGGGGGCCGCAATGAGCAGTTCTTC
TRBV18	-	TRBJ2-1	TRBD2	CASSPITPAGGDNEQFF	TGTGCCAGCTCACCCATAACGCCGGCGGGGGGGGACAATGAGCAGTTCTTC
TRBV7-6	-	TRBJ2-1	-	CASSLEGAGSYNEQFF	TGTGCCAGCAGCTTAGAAGGAGCCGGCTCCTACAATGAGCAGTTCTTC
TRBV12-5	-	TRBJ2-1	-	CASGFVRGPVGRNEQFF	TGTGCTAGTGGTTTTGTGCGGGGGCCGGTAGGGAGGAATGAGCAGTTCTTC
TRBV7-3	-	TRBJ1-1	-	CASSPGGDKNTEAFF	TGTGCCAGCAGCCCGGGCGGGGACAAGAACACTGAAGCTTTCTTT
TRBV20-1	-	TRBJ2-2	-	CSARVPWGGELFF	TGCAGTGCTAGAGTCCCCTGGGGTGGGGAGCTGTTTTTT
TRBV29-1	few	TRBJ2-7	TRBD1	CSVLTGDSYEQYF	TGCAGCGTCTTAACAGGGGATTCCTACGAGCAGTACTTC
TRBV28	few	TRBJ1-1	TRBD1	CASRGQPIYTEAFF	TGTGCCAGCCGGGGACAGCCAATCTACACTGAAGCTTTCTTT
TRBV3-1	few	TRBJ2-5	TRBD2	CASSQGTSGAKETQYF	TGTGCCAGCAGCCAAGGGACTAGCGGGGCCAAAGAGACCCAGTACTTC
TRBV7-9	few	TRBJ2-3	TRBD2	CASGLAGELTSTDTQYF	TGTGCCAGCGGTCTAGCGGGGGAGCTTACTAGCACAGATACGCAGTATTTT
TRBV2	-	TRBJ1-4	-	CASTQVQENEKLFF	TGTGCCAGCACTCAGGTACAGGAGAATGAAAAACTGTTTTTT
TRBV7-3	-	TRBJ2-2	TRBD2	CASSLVVRGDTGELFF	TGTGCCAGCAGCTTAGTGGTGCGGGGGGACACCGGGGAGCTGTTTTTT
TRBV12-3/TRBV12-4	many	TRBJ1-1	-	CASRPGNTEAFF	TGTGCCAGCAGACCCGGAAACACTGAAGCTTTCTTT
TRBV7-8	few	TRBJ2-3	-	CASSSAGAESTDTQYF	TGTGCCAGCAGCTCCGCCGGGGCAGAAAGCACAGATACGCAGTATTTT
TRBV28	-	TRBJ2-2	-	CASRIGTGELFF	TGTGCCAGCAGGATCGGGACCGGGGAGCTGTTTTTT